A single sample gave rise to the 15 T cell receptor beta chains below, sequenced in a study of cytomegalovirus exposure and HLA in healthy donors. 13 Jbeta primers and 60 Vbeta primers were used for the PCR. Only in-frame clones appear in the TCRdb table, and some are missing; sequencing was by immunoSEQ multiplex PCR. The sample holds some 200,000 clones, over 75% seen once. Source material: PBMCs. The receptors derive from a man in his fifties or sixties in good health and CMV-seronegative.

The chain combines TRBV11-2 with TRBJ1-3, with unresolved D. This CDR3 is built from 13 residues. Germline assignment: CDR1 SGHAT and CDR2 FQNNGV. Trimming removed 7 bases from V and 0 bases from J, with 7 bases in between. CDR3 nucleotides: TGTGCCAGCACCCCCCTCTCTGGAAACACCATATATTTT. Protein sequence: CASTPLSGNTIYF.

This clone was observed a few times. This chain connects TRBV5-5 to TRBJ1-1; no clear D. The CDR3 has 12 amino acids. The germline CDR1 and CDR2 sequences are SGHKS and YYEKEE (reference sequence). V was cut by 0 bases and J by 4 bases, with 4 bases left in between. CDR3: CASSLGATEAFF. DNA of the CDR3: TGTGCCAGCAGCTTGGGAGCCACTGAAGCTTTCTTT. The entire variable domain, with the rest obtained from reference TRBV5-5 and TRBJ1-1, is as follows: DAGVTQSPTHLIKTRGQQVTLRCSPISGHKSVSWYQQVLGQGPQFIFQYYEKEERGRGNFPDRFSARQFPNYSSELNVNALLLGDSALYLCASSLGATEAFFGQGTRLTVV.

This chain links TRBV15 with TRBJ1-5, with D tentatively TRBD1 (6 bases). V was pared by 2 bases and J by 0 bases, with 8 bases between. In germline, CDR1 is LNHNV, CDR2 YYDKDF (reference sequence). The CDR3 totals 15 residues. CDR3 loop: CATSRTGTSNQPQHF. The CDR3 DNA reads TGTGCCACCAGCAGAACAGGGACTAGCAATCAGCCCCAGCATTTT.

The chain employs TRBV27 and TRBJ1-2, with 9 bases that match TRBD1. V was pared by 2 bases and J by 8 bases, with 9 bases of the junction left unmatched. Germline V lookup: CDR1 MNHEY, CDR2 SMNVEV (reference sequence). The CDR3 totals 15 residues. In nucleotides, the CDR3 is TGTGCCAGCAGTTTAGACCCACAGGGGGCCGGAGGCTACACCTTC. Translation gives CASSLDPQGAGGYTF.

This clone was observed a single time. CDR3 DNA: TGTGCCAGCAGCTTACAGGCCTCCTACGAGCAGTACTTC. Translated, it gives CASSLQASYEQYF. The genes are TRBV5-6 and TRBJ2-7; a weak D match, TRBD1 (5 bases). This CDR3 has 13 residues. Trimming shortened V by 2 bases and J by 0 bases, and 6 bases separated the two germline ends. The germline gives CDR1 SGHDT, CDR2 YYEEEE.

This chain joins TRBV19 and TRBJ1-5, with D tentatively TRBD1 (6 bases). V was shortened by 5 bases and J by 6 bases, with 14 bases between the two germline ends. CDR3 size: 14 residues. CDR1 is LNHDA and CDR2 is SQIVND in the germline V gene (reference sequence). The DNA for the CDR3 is TGTGCCAGTAGTTCCCTACAGGGTTCTCAGCCCCAGCATTTT. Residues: CASSSLQGSQPQHF. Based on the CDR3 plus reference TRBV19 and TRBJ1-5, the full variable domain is DGGITQSPKYLFRKEGQNVTLSCEQNLNHDAMYWYRQDPGQGLRLIYYSQIVNDFQKGDIAEGYSVSREKKESFPLTVTSAQKNPTAFYLCASSSLQGSQPQHFGDGTRLSIL.

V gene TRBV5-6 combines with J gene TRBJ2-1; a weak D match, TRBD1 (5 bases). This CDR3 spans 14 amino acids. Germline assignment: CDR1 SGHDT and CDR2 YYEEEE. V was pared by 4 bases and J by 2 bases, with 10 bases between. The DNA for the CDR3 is TGTGCCAGCAGCGCTCCACAGGCCTACAATGAGCAGTTCTTC. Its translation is CASSAPQAYNEQFF. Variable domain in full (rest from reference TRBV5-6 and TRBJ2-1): DAGVTQSPTHLIKTRGQQVTLRCSPKSGHDTVSWYQQALGQGPQFIFQYYEEEERQRGNFPDRFSGHQFPNYSSELNVNALLLGDSALYLCASSAPQAYNEQFFGPGTRLTVL.

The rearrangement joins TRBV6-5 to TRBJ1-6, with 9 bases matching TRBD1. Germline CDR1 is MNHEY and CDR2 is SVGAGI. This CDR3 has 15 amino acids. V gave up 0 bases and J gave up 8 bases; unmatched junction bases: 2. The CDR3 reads CASSYSRTGDSPLHF. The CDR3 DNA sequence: TGTGCCAGCAGTTACTCTCGGACAGGGGATTCACCCCTCCACTTT.

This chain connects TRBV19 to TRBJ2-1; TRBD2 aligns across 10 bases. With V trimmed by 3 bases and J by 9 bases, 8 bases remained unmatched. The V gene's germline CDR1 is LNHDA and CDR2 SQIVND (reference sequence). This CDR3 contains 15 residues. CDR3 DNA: TGTGCCAGTAGTATTGAGGAGCGGGGGGGCGGTGAGCAGTTCTTC. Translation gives CASSIEERGGGEQFF.

CDR3 amino acids: CASSHLIARGETQYF. CDR3 DNA sequence: TGTGCCAGCAGCCATTTGATCGCCCGGGGAGAGACCCAGTACTTC. The V gene is TRBV7-2, the J gene TRBJ2-5, with D possibly TRBD2 on 5 matching bases. This CDR3 comprises 15 residues. The germline CDR1 and CDR2 sequences are SGHTA and FQGNSA. Deletions cut 5 bases from V and 4 bases from J, with 17 bases between. Full variable domain (rest looked up from reference TRBV7-2 and TRBJ2-5): GAGVSQSPSNKVTEKGKDVELRCDPISGHTALYWYRQSLGQGLEFLIYFQGNSAPDKSGLPSDRFSAERTGGSVSTLTIQRTQQEDSAVYLCASSHLIARGETQYFGPGTRLLVL.

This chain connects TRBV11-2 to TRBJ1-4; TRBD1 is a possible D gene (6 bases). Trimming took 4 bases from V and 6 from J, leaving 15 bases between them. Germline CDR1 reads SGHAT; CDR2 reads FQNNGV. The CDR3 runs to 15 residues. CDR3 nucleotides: TGTGCCAGCAGCTGGGTCGGGACAACGGATGAAAAACTGTTTTTT. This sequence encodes CASSWVGTTDEKLFF.

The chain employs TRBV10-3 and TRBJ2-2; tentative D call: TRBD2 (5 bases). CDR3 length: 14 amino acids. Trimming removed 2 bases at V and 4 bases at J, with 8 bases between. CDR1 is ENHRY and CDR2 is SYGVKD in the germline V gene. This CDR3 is CAISEVGGTGELFF. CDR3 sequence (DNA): TGTGCCATCAGTGAGGTAGGAGGCACCGGGGAGCTGTTTTTT.

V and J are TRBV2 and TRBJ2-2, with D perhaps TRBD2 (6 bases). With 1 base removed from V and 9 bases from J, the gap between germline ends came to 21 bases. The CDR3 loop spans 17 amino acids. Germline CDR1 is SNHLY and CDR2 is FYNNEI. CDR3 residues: CASSEELGLTGVRELFF. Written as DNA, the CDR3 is TGTGCCAGCAGTGAAGAACTCGGACTAACGGGGGTCAGGGAGCTGTTTTTT.

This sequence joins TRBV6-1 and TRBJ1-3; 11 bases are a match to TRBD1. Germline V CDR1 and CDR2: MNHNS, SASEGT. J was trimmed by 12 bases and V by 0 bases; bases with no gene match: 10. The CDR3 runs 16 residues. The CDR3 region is CASSEAKGDRGSNIYF. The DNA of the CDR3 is TGTGCCAGCAGTGAAGCGAAGGGGGACAGGGGGTCCAACATATATTTT.

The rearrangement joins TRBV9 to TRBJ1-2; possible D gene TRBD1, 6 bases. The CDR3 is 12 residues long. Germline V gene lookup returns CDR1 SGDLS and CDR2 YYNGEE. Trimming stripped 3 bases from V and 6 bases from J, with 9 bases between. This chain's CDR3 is CASSETGNGYTF. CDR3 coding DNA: TGTGCCAGCAGCGAAACAGGGAATGGCTACACCTTC.